What follows are 27 T cell receptor beta chains derived from one specimen sequenced in a study of blood T cell repertoires in COVID-19. Only in-frame clones appear in the TCRdb table, and some are missing; sequencing was by immunoSEQ multiplex PCR. The table records roughly 200,000 clones, roughly 85% of them present only once. Sequencing was performed on peripheral blood. Source of these receptors: a human donor with active or convalescent COVID-19. The donor label of this sample is uncertain.

The V call is TRBV19, the J call TRBJ2-1; TRBD2 agrees at 11 bases. CDR1 and CDR2 (germline): LNHDA, SQIVND (reference sequence). The length of the CDR3 is 15 residues. After removal of 4 bases from V and 8 bases from J, the junction contained 7 bases not matched to a gene. Here the CDR3 reads CASSTLAGVGHEQFF. The CDR3 DNA reads as TGTGCCAGTAGTACACTAGCGGGGGTCGGGCATGAGCAGTTCTTC.

This chain connects TRBV19 to TRBJ2-7; D call uncertain. The germline V and J ends were trimmed by 1 base and 0 bases, with 7 bases remaining between them. Germline V lookup: CDR1 LNHDA, CDR2 SQIVND (reference sequence). There are 14 residues in the CDR3. The CDR3 nucleotides are TGTGCCAGTAGTATAGGGCTTCACTCCTACGAGCAGTACTTC. It yields the protein CASSIGLHSYEQYF.

The rearrangement uses TRBV5-1 and TRBJ1-2; possible D gene TRBD1, 6 bases. The germline CDR1 and CDR2 sequences are SGHRS and YFSETQ. The CDR3 covers 13 residues. The germline V and J ends were trimmed by 1 base and 6 bases, with 10 bases remaining between them. CDR3 protein: CASSLSGVDGYTF. The CDR3 DNA sequence: TGCGCCAGCAGCTTGTCAGGGGTAGATGGCTACACCTTC.

This chain uses TRBV10-3 with TRBJ2-2, with a weak D call TRBD1 (5 bases). The CDR3 consists of 14 residues. Trimming stripped 10 bases from V and 2 bases from J, with 14 bases between. Per germline, CDR1 ENHRY and CDR2 SYGVKD. The CDR3: CASLETVNTGELFF. The DNA of the CDR3 is TGTGCCAGTCTCGAGACAGTTAACACCGGGGAGCTGTTTTTT.

This chain joins TRBV6-2 or TRBV6-3 and TRBJ1-2; 7 bases agree with TRBD1. V lost 5 bases, J lost 2 bases, and 5 bases stayed unmatched. This CDR3 has 14 residues. Germline CDR1 is MNHEY and CDR2 is SVGEGT. This CDR3 is CASSPRGKNYGYTF. As DNA, the CDR3 is TGTGCCAGCAGTCCCAGGGGGAAGAACTATGGCTACACCTTC.

This chain links TRBV5-1 with TRBJ2-3; 9 bases are a match to TRBD1. The CDR3 loop spans 14 amino acids. J gave up 2 bases and V 4 bases, and 2 bases lay outside the gene matches. Germline V gene sequence: CDR1 SGHRS, CDR2 YFSETQ. CDR3 in DNA: TGCGCCAGCAGCAGGACAGGGGACACAGATACGCAGTATTTT. This gives the protein CASSRTGDTDTQYF. Based on the CDR3 plus reference TRBV5-1 and TRBJ2-3, the full variable domain is KAGVTQTPRYLIKTRGQQVTLSCSPISGHRSVSWYQQTPGQGLQFLFEYFSETQRNKGNFPGRFSGRQFSNSRSEMNVSTLELGDSALYLCASSRTGDTDTQYFGPGTRLTVL.

The chain employs TRBV28 and TRBJ1-1, with a weak D call TRBD1 (6 bases). Per the germline V gene, CDR1 is MDHEN and CDR2 is SYDVKM. The V end was cut by 6 bases, the J end by 5 bases, with 22 bases between. This CDR3 has 16 amino acids. CDR3 sequence: CASRPLLQGLETEAFF. CDR3 nucleotides: TGTGCCAGCAGACCCCTTTTACAGGGCCTCGAGACTGAAGCTTTCTTT.

V gene TRBV7-9 combines with J gene TRBJ2-3, with 9 bases aligning to TRBD2. Per the germline V gene, CDR1 is SEHNR and CDR2 is FQNEAQ (reference sequence). The CDR3 runs to 18 residues. Trimming at V came to 9 bases and at J to 3 bases, leaving 19 bases not matched to a gene. The CDR3 DNA follows: TGTGCCAGTCCCACGGGGGGCGGGAGGGCCTACGGGACAGATACGCAGTATTTT. Its protein product is CASPTGGGRAYGTDTQYF.

The genes are TRBV9 and TRBJ1-6; 7 positions match TRBD1. Germline CDR1 reads SGDLS; CDR2 reads YYNGEE. The CDR3 loop spans 16 amino acids. With 3 bases clipped from V and 3 bases from J, the junction kept 6 bases outside the gene matches. The CDR3 nucleotides are TGTGCCAGCAGCGCAGGGGGATCATTCTATAATTCACCCCTCCACTTT. Its protein product is CASSAGGSFYNSPLHF.

Only one count was recorded for this clone. The rearrangement joins TRBV4-1 to TRBJ2-5; the match to TRBD2 covers 12 bases. There are 17 residues in the CDR3. V was clipped by 2 bases and J by 5 bases; unmatched bases: 9. Germline CDR1 MGHRA, CDR2 YSYEKL. The DNA for the CDR3 is TGCGCCAGCAGCCAATCGACTAGCGGGAGCGTTGGGGAGACCCAGTACTTC. It translates to CASSQSTSGSVGETQYF.

CDR3 protein: CAWSETRNEKLFF. The CDR3 coding sequence is TGTGCCTGGAGTGAGACTAGAAATGAAAAACTGTTTTTT. V is TRBV30 and J is TRBJ1-4; D is ambiguous. Germline CDR1 reads GTSNPN; CDR2 reads SVGIG (reference sequence). Trimming took 1 base from V and 5 from J, leaving 8 bases between them. This CDR3 spans 13 amino acids.

This clone has only one observation. The chain links TRBV7-2 to TRBJ2-1; tentatively, D is TRBD2 (7 bases). The V end was cut by 8 bases, the J end by 4 bases, with 15 bases between. The CDR3 contains 14 residues. Germline CDR1 is SGHTA and CDR2 is FQGNSA. CDR3 residues: CASRPGGPYNEQFF. The CDR3 region has the DNA TGTGCCAGCCGGCCGGGGGGCCCTTACAATGAGCAGTTCTTC.

The V gene is TRBV23-1, the J gene TRBJ2-5; D is possibly TRBD2 (5 bases). TRBV23-1 is labeled an ORF, and its function is uncertain. CDR3 size: 16 residues. The ends were cut back, 0 bases at V and 5 bases at J, with 16 bases in the middle. The CDR3, as DNA: TGCGCCAGCAGTCAATCCACGGGGATGGTGGGGGAGACCCAGTACTTC. Its translation is CASSQSTGMVGETQYF.

This chain joins TRBV7-9 and TRBJ2-7; the match to TRBD1 covers 8 bases. Trimming removed 5 bases from V and 7 bases from J; junction bases left unmatched: 10. Looked up from germline, CDR1 is SEHNR and CDR2 is FQNEAQ (reference sequence). The CDR3 is made up of 14 amino acids. Here the CDR3 reads CASSDGQGIGEQYF. DNA of the CDR3: TGTGCCAGCAGCGACGGACAGGGCATTGGGGAGCAGTACTTC.

V gene TRBV5-1 combines with J gene TRBJ2-5; 8 nucleotides match TRBD1. CDR1 is SGHRS, CDR2 YFSETQ, per germline. The CDR3 consists of 15 residues. The J segment lost 3 bases and the V segment lost 0 bases, leaving 4 bases of the junction unmatched. The CDR3 nucleotides are TGCGCCAGCAGCTTGGGGACAGGGTGGGAAGAGACCCAGTACTTC. Its translation is CASSLGTGWEETQYF.

The chain couples TRBV30 to TRBJ1-3; 7 bases line up with TRBD1. From germline, CDR1 is GTSNPN and CDR2 SVGIG (reference sequence). The CDR3 extends over 14 amino acids. After removal of 3 bases from V and 4 bases from J, the junction contained 6 bases not matched to a gene. The DNA for the CDR3 is TGTGCCTGGAGCTTAGGGACAGTCGGAAACACCATATATTTT. It codes for CAWSLGTVGNTIYF. Complete variable domain (other parts from reference TRBV30 and TRBJ1-3): SQTIHQWPATLVQPVGSPLSLECTVEGTSNPNLYWYRQAAGRGLQLLFYSVGIGQISSEVPQNLSASRPQDRQFILSSKKLLLSDSGFYLCAWSLGTVGNTIYFGEGSWLTVV.

CDR3 sequence reads: CATRDNSYEQYF. For the CDR3, the DNA is TGTGCCACCAGGGACAACTCCTACGAGCAGTACTTC. The genes are TRBV6-5 and TRBJ2-7; TRBD1 is a possible D gene (6 bases). The CDR3 length is 12 residues. Looked up from germline, CDR1 is MNHEY and CDR2 is SVGAGI. V shed 10 bases and J shed 0 bases, with 10 bases lying between them.

The chain carries TRBV19 and TRBJ1-2; 7 bases are a match to TRBD1. Germline CDR1 and CDR2: LNHDA and SQIVND (reference sequence). Unmatched junction bases numbered 8, after V lost 6 bases and J lost 4 bases. The CDR3 consists of 14 residues. The CDR3 bases are TGTGCCAGTAGCCTGACAGGGACCGGCTATGGCTACACCTTC. Translated: CASSLTGTGYGYTF.

This chain uses TRBV4-1 with TRBJ2-1; 8 nucleotides align to TRBD1. The V segment lost 1 base and the J segment 4 bases; nucleotides outside the gene matches: 6. Looked up from germline, CDR1 is MGHRA and CDR2 is YSYEKL. This CDR3 is 16 amino acids long. The CDR3 nucleotides are TGCGCCAGCAGCCAAGGTACAGGGGGAAGGTACAATGAGCAGTTCTTC. Its protein product is CASSQGTGGRYNEQFF.

Note on this clone: At the DNA level, this CDR3 is encoded by other sequences in the same sample as well. This rearrangement joins TRBV5-1 to TRBJ2-1; a weak D match, TRBD1 (6 bases). Trimming left V 0 bases short and J 4 bases short, with 11 bases between. CDR1 and CDR2 from the germline V gene are SGHRS and YFSETQ. This CDR3 is 15 amino acids long. CDR3 protein: CASSLVAGAYNEQFF. The DNA for the CDR3 is TGCGCCAGCAGCTTGGTAGCAGGGGCATACAATGAGCAGTTCTTC.

The chain joins TRBV5-1 to TRBJ2-5; TRBD1 matches at 7 bases. Germline-derived CDR1 and CDR2 are SGHRS and YFSETQ. The CDR3 has 17 residues. The junction had 16 bases not matched to a gene; V was cut back by 5 bases and J by 3 bases. In nucleotides, the CDR3 is TGCGCCAGCAGAGATGCGCTGCCGGTCAGGGGGAAAGAGACCCAGTACTTC. Translating it yields CASRDALPVRGKETQYF.

The chain is built from TRBV3-1 (or the pseudogene TRBV3-2) and TRBJ1-6; no clear D gene. The CDR3 totals 14 residues. CDR1 is LGHDT, CDR2 YNNKEL, per germline (reference sequence). Trimming pared 6 bases from V and 3 bases from J, leaving 9 bases between. The CDR3 DNA follows: TGTGCCAGCAGGGCGGGGTACTATAATTCACCCCTCCACTTT. Translated: CASRAGYYNSPLHF.

CDR3 residues: CASRGSGLVETQYF. CDR3 sequence (DNA): TGTGCCAGTAGGGGATCGGGACTAGTAGAGACCCAGTACTTC. The chain joins TRBV19 to TRBJ2-5, with 8 positions matching TRBD2. There are 14 residues in the CDR3. With 6 bases clipped from V and 4 bases from J, the junction kept 7 bases outside the gene matches. Germline V gene sequence: CDR1 LNHDA, CDR2 SQIVND (reference sequence).

This clone showed up many times. J is TRBJ2-3 and V is TRBV5-1; 8 bases are a match to TRBD2. The CDR3 is made up of 15 amino acids. V lost 0 bases to trimming and J lost 2 bases; unmatched junction nucleotides: 2. The germline V gene has CDR1 SGHRS and CDR2 YFSETQ. Written as DNA, the CDR3 is TGCGCCAGCAGCTTGGCAGCGGGAGACACAGATACGCAGTATTTT. This encodes CASSLAAGDTDTQYF.

The chain carries TRBV3-1 (or the pseudogene TRBV3-2) and TRBJ2-3, with D uncertain. Trimming shortened V by 1 base and J by 0 bases, and 8 bases separated the two germline ends. Germline V gene data show CDR1 as LGHDT and CDR2 as YNNKEL (reference sequence). The CDR3 has 15 amino acids. CDR3 nucleotides: TGTGCCAGCAGCCAAGGACAAGCTAGCACAGATACGCAGTATTTT. It specifies CASSQGQASTDTQYF.

This clone showed up just once. The chain has TRBV7-9 and TRBJ2-3, with TRBD2 identical over 8 bases. J gave up 8 bases and V 0 bases, and 4 bases lay outside the gene matches. The CDR3 spans 14 residues. The germline CDR1 and CDR2 sequences are SEHNR and FQNEAQ (reference sequence). DNA for the CDR3: TGTGCCAGCAGCTTAGCCGGGGGGGATACTACGCAGTATTTT. It codes for CASSLAGGDTTQYF.

The chain combines TRBV6-5 with TRBJ1-2, with 8 bases identical to TRBD1. The CDR3 totals 13 residues. After removal of 6 bases from V and 8 bases from J, the junction contained 8 bases not matched to a gene. Per germline, CDR1 MNHEY and CDR2 SVGAGI. CDR3 sequence (DNA): TGTGCCAGCAGACTCCACAGACAGGGGGGCTACACCTTC. Its translation: CASRLHRQGGYTF.